The 7 T cell receptor beta chains below all came from one sample that was sequenced in a study of cytomegalovirus exposure and HLA in healthy donors. Amplification used 60 Vbeta primers and 13 Jbeta primers. Data came from immunoSEQ multiplex PCR; TCRdb stores just in-frame clones and leaves some out. The sample gives approximately 170,000 clones, almost 75% of which show up once; under 5.5% is in the top ten. Sequencing was performed on PBMCs. These receptors came from a woman in her late teens or twenties in good health and CMV-seropositive.

The chain is built from TRBV9 and TRBJ2-7, with 7 bases matching TRBD1. CDR1 SGDLS and CDR2 YYNGEE come from the germline V gene. CDR3 length equals 14 residues. Trimming took 2 bases from V and 3 from J; bases not matched to a gene: 5. CDR3 nucleotides: TGTGCCAGCAGCGTGGATCGACAGGGCTACGAGCAGTACTTC. Residues: CASSVDRQGYEQYF.

The sample holds a few counts of this clone. The chain has TRBV7-3 and TRBJ2-5, with D possibly matching TRBD2 (5 bases). Germline CDR1 is SGHTA and CDR2 is FQGTGA. Trimming pared 5 bases from V and 7 bases from J, leaving 14 bases between. CDR3 length equals 13 residues. In nucleotides, the CDR3 is TGTGCCAGCAGCCCAGACCGCCGGGGGACCCAGTACTTC. This translates into CASSPDRRGTQYF.

V usage is TRBV7-3 and J usage is TRBJ2-1, with 12 positions matching TRBD2. The CDR3 is 17 residues long. V trimming: 3 bases; J trimming: 7 bases; junction bases outside the gene matches: 10. CDR1 is SGHTA, CDR2 FQGTGA, per germline. The CDR3 coding sequence is TGTGCCAGCAGCTTTCTAGCGGGGGGGCCCCCGGGGAATGAGCAGTTCTTC. Translating it yields CASSFLAGGPPGNEQFF.

For this clone: A read error may explain this, as a much larger clone is one base away. The chain links TRBV4-2 to TRBJ1-1; 7 bases line up with TRBD1. CDR3 length: 15 amino acids. CDR1 is LGHNA, CDR2 YNFKEQ, per germline. After removal of 1 base from V and 4 bases from J, the junction contained 6 bases not matched to a gene. The CDR3 DNA reads TGTGCCAGCAGCCAAGTACAGGGGATGGGCACTGAAGCTTTCTTT. Translating gives CASSQVQGMGTEAFF.

V gene TRBV30 combines with J gene TRBJ1-1, with a weak D call TRBD1 (6 bases). Germline CDR1 and CDR2: GTSNPN and SVGIG (reference sequence). This CDR3 has 14 residues. Deletions cut 0 bases from V and 5 bases from J, with 13 bases between. The CDR3 DNA reads as TGTGCCTGGAGTGTTCCCGGGACACTTACTGAAGCTTTCTTT. Translation gives CAWSVPGTLTEAFF.

This clone was observed a handful of times. The V and J genes are TRBV19 and TRBJ1-3; TRBD1 matches 9 bases. The CDR3 sequence is 21 residues long. V dropped 7 bases and J dropped 0; count of bases not matched to a gene: 22. Per the germline V gene, CDR1 is LNHDA and CDR2 is SQIVND (reference sequence). The DNA of the CDR3 is TGTGCCAGTACTCTCCTTTGGGGACAGGGAAGAGAGGGGCCCTCTGGAAACACCATATATTTT. Amino acid sequence: CASTLLWGQGREGPSGNTIYF.

The chain uses TRBV30 and TRBJ1-4, with 7 bases that match TRBD1. Germline trimming cut 4 bases from V and 4 bases from J; bases unmatched to any gene: 3. CDR1 is GTSNPN and CDR2 is SVGIG in the germline V gene (reference sequence). The length of the CDR3 is 13 residues. The CDR3 is CAWKQGSNEKLFF. In DNA, the CDR3 is TGTGCCTGGAAACAGGGGAGTAATGAAAAACTGTTTTTT.